Below are 14 T cell receptor beta chains sequenced from a single sample in a study of T-cell reconstitution after alpha-beta-depleted transplantation in children (dated by TCRdb to 2016 to 2018). Library generation was performed with PCR. Data came from an Illumina HiSeq 2500. Molecular barcoding was employed in the preparation of TCR libraries, with unique molecular identifiers being used to normalize TCRbeta repertoire quantification. The public reads were reanalyzed by TCRdb: fastp trimming at Q25, MiXCR alignment, in-frame beta chains only. Rows merge per CDR3 protein into single entries with the most common DNA and genes. Recorded for this sample are approximately 400,000 distinct CDR3 sequences; around 9.9% of them occurred a single time. The ten largest account for about 5% of the sample. The material was PBMCs from the stem cell graft donor, obtained from the stem cell graft. These receptors all come from a human donor who donated a stem cell graft to a child with acute myeloid leukemia.

This clonotype was detected a few times. The V and J genes are TRBV4-2 and TRBJ2-1; D not certain. Germline-derived CDR1 and CDR2 are LGHNA and YNFKEQ. V lost 0 bases to trimming and J lost 5 bases, with 8 bases between them. This CDR3 is 14 amino acids long. The CDR3 reads CASSQDRLDNEQFF. CDR3 DNA sequence: TGTGCCAGCAGCCAAGATCGGCTCGACAATGAGCAGTTCTTC.

This chain links TRBV12-3 or TRBV12-4 with TRBJ2-2; 10 positions agree with TRBD2. The V and J ends lost 5 bases and 6 bases, in that order; junction bases with no gene match: 6. This CDR3 has 15 residues. Written as DNA, the CDR3 is TGTGCCAGCAGTCCACGACTAGCGGGCTCCGGGGAGCTGTTTTTT. It codes for CASSPRLAGSGELFF.

The gene calls are TRBV12-3 or TRBV12-4 and TRBJ2-3; D gene ambiguous. V was pared by 3 bases and J by 3 bases, with 10 bases between. The CDR3 covers 14 residues. The CDR3 DNA is TGTGCCAGCAGTTTGTCCCGGGCTACAGATACGCAGTATTTT. Its translation is CASSLSRATDTQYF.

This clonotype was recorded at least ten times. The V and J genes are TRBV28 and TRBJ2-7, with D tentatively TRBD2 (6 bases). CDR1 and CDR2 from the germline V gene are MDHEN and SYDVKM. CDR3 length equals 12 residues. Trimming removed 5 bases from V and 7 bases from J, with 12 bases in between. The CDR3: CASSIGTREQYF. In DNA form, the CDR3 reads TGTGCCAGCAGTATTGGGACTCGGGAGCAGTACTTC.

In this sample, this clonotype turned up a few times. This rearrangement joins TRBV5-1 to TRBJ2-1; D ambiguous. The CDR3 length is 13 residues. V was shortened by 6 bases and J by 1 base, with 8 bases between the two germline ends. In germline, CDR1 is SGHRS, CDR2 YFSETQ. CDR3 coding DNA: TGCGCCAGCAAAGACGGATCCTACAATGAGCAGTTCTTC. The encoded protein is CASKDGSYNEQFF.

The CDR3 DNA reads TGCAGCGTTGTACCACAGGGAAGGAACGAGCAGTACTTC. Translation: CSVVPQGRNEQYF. The chain joins TRBV29-1 to TRBJ2-7; a weak D match, TRBD1 (6 bases). Germline values: CDR1 SQVTM, CDR2 ANQGSEA. Trimming took 4 bases from V and 5 from J, leaving 15 bases between them. The CDR3 has 13 amino acids.

The chain carries TRBV7-9 and TRBJ2-2, with TRBD2 matching over 7 bases. The ends lost 8 bases at V and 6 bases at J; junction bases unmatched: 6. Per germline, CDR1 SEHNR and CDR2 FQNEAQ (reference sequence). CDR3 length: 13 amino acids. For the CDR3, the DNA is TGTGCCAGCGGTCGGGGGGTGGCCGGGGAGCTGTTTTTT. Its translation is CASGRGVAGELFF.

This clonotype was seen a handful of times. The V and J genes are TRBV20-1 and TRBJ1-3; maybe TRBD1 (6 bases). Germline V gene lookup returns CDR1 DFQATT and CDR2 SNEGSKA (reference sequence). The V gene lost 0 bases and the J gene lost 2 bases, with 8 bases spanning the gap. This CDR3 contains 14 residues. The CDR3 here is CSARDTGPGNTIYF. CDR3 DNA: TGCAGTGCTAGAGATACAGGGCCTGGAAACACCATATATTTT.

This clonotype was seen ten or more times. The chain has TRBV7-2 and TRBJ2-3, with 12 bases identical to TRBD2. In germline, CDR1 is SGHTA, CDR2 FQGNSA. The CDR3 totals 16 residues. V gave up 5 bases and J gave up 2 bases; unmatched junction bases: 5. The CDR3 coding sequence is TGTGCCAGCAGCATTACTAGCGGGGGGTACACAGATACGCAGTATTTT. Its protein product is CASSITSGGYTDTQYF.

The sample holds many counts of this clonotype. The rearrangement joins TRBV3-1 to TRBJ2-1; D remains unclear. Germline V gives CDR1 LGHDT, CDR2 YNNKEL (reference sequence). V was cut by 2 bases and J by 6 bases, with 5 bases left in between. This CDR3 spans 12 amino acids. Here the CDR3 DNA reads TGTGCCAGCAGCCAATATACCAATGAGCAGTTCTTC. It codes for CASSQYTNEQFF.

This clonotype turned up a few times. The V call is TRBV2, the J call TRBJ2-4; D not certain. Germline CDR1 is SNHLY and CDR2 is FYNNEI. The CDR3 extends over 14 amino acids. Trimming took off 5 bases at V and 0 bases at J, with 8 bases between the two ends. This chain's CDR3 is CASSFKEAKNIQYF. The CDR3 bases are TGTGCCAGCAGTTTCAAGGAAGCCAAAAACATTCAGTACTTC.

The rearrangement joins TRBV29-1 to TRBJ2-3, with no clear D. V gave up 6 bases and J gave up 0 bases, with 13 bases separating them. The CDR3 is made up of 14 amino acids. Germline V gives CDR1 SQVTM, CDR2 ANQGSEA. The CDR3 DNA reads as TGCAGCGTCCCCCCGGTGGGAAGCACAGATACGCAGTATTTT. Translated, it gives CSVPPVGSTDTQYF.

The rearrangement links TRBV20-1 to TRBJ2-1; the D gene is possibly TRBD2 (5 bases). The CDR3 has 14 residues. CDR1 and CDR2 (germline): DFQATT, SNEGSKA (reference sequence). Deletions cut 3 bases from V and 4 bases from J, with 13 bases between. The CDR3 DNA reads as TGCAGTGCTAGTAGTGGGAGCCGGTACAATGAGCAGTTCTTC. Translated: CSASSGSRYNEQFF.

This clonotype was detected ten times or more. J is TRBJ2-2 and V is TRBV29-1; D call uncertain. V lost 4 bases and J 1 base, leaving 10 bases between the germline ends. Per the germline V gene, CDR1 is SQVTM and CDR2 is ANQGSEA. The CDR3 totals 14 residues. The CDR3 DNA reads TGCAGCGTTGGATCCAGCCTGAACACCGGGGAGCTGTTTTTT. Amino acids: CSVGSSLNTGELFF.